The source of this T cell receptor beta chain is a study of CD8 T cells in Susac syndrome. Sequencing of TCR beta, carried out with a high-throughput approach, was applied to CD8+ and CD4+ T cells from the blood. Study-wide results and limits: That the number of individuals in its TCR sequencing and HLA analysis was relatively small was acknowledged by the study.

As regards this clonotype: Antigen specificity is unknown.

Germline CDR1 reads SEHNR; CDR2 reads FQNEAQ (reference sequence). CDR3 size: 15 residues. J lost 6 bases, V lost 4 bases, and 6 bases had no gene match. Random hexamers served to reverse transcribe roughly 0.5 to 1 ug RNA. TCR beta CDR3 was amplified by immunoSEQ covering 54 Vbeta and 13 Jbeta. In TCRdb, the immunoSEQ multiplex PCR reads were re-called with MiXCR into one record per CDR3 protein. The repertoire includes some 300,000 distinct CDR3 sequences, approximately 85% of them detected once, and over 0.09% sits in the top ten. Sequencing was done on a sample of CD8+ T cells from PBMCs. This TCR came from a human donor with multiple sclerosis. The chain couples TRBV7-9 to TRBJ2-2; 9 bases are a match to TRBD1. As DNA, the CDR3 is TGTGCCAGCAGCTCTCGGGACAGGGTTCCCGGGGAGCTGTTTTTT. Protein product: CASSSRDRVPGELFF.